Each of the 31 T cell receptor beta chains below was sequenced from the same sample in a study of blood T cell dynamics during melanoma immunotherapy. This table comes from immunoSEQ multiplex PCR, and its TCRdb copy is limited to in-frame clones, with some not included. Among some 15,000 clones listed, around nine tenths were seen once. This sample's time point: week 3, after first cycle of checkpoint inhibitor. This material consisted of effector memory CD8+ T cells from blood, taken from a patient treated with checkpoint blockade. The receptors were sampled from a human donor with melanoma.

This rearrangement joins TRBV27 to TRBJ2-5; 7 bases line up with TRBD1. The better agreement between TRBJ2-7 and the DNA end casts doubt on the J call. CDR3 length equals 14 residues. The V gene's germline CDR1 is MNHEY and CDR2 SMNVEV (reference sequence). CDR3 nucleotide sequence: TGTGCCAGCAGTTTATCCCGGACAGGCTACGAGCAGTACTTC. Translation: CASSLSRTGYEQYF.

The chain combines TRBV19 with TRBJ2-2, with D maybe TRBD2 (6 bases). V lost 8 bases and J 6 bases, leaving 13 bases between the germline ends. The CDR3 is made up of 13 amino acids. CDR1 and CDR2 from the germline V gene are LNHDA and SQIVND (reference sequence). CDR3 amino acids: CASCVGGAGELFF. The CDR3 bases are TGTGCCAGTTGTGTTGGAGGGGCCGGGGAGCTGTTTTTT.

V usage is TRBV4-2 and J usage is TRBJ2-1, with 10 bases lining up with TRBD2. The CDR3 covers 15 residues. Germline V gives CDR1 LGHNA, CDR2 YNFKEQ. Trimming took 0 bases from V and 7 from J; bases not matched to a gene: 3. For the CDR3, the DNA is TGTGCCAGCAGCCAAGATTCTAGCGGGAGAAATGAGCAGTTCTTC. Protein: CASSQDSSGRNEQFF.

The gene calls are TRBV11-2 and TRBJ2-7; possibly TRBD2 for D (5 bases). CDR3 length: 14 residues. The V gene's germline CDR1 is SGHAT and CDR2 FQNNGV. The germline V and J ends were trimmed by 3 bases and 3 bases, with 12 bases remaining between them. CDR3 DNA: TGTGCCAGCAGCTTGGGATACGGAGGCTACGAGCAGTACTTC. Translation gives CASSLGYGGYEQYF.

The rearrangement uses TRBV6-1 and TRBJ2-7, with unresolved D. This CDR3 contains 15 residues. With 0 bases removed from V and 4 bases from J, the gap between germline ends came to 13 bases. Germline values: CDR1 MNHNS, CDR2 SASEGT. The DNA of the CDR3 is TGTGCCAGCAGTGAAGCGGCCGGGTATGGGTACGAGCAGTACTTC. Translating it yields CASSEAAGYGYEQYF.

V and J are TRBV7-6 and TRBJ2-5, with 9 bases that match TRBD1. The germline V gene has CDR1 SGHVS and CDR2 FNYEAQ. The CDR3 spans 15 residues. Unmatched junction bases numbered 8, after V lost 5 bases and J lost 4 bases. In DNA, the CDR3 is TGTGCCAGCAGCACCACAGGGGGCACGGGAGAGACCCAGTACTTC. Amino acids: CASSTTGGTGETQYF.

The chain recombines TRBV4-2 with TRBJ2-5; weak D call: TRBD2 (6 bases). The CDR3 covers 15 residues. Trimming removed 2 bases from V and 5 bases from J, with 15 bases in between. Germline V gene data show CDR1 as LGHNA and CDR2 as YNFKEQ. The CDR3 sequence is CASSQPGGMGETQYF. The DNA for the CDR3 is TGTGCCAGCAGCCAACCTGGGGGGATGGGGGAGACCCAGTACTTC.

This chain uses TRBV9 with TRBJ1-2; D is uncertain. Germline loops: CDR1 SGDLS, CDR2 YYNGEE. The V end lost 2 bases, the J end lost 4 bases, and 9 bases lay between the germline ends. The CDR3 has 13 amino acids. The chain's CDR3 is CASSVGDSYGYTF. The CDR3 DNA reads TGTGCCAGCAGCGTTGGGGATTCCTATGGCTACACCTTC.

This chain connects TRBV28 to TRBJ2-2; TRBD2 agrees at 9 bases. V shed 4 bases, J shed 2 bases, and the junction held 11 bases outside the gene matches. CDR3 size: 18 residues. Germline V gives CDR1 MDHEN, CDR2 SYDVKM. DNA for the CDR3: TGTGCCAGCAGTTCCGAGCGGGAGGCCACGACTAACACCGGGGAGCTGTTTTTT. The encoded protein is CASSSEREATTNTGELFF.

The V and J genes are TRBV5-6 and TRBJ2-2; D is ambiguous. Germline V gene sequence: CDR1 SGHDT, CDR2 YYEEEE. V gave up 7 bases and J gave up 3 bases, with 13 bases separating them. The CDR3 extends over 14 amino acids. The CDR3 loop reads CASQSVADTGELFF. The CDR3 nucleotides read TGTGCCAGCCAATCAGTGGCAGACACCGGGGAGCTGTTTTTT.

DNA for the CDR3: TGCGCCAGCAGCCAAGACGGAGAGTACGAGCAGTACTTC. As protein: CASSQDGEYEQYF. This chain uses TRBV4-3 with TRBJ2-5; the D is unclear. The tail of the sequence fits TRBJ2-7 better, so the J call may be wrong. Germline values: CDR1 LGHNA, CDR2 YSLEER. The CDR3 totals 13 residues.

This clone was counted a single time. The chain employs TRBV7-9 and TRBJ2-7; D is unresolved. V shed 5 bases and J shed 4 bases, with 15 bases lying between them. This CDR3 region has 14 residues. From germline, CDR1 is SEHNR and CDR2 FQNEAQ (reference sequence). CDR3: CASSSGFRSYEQYF. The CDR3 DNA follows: TGTGCCAGCAGCAGTGGTTTCAGGTCGTACGAGCAGTACTTC. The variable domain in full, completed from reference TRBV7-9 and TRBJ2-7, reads DTGVSQNPRHKITKRGQNVTFRCDPISEHNRLYWYRQTLGQGPEFLTYFQNEAQLEKSRLLSDRFSAERPKGSFSTLEIQRTEQGDSAMYLCASSSGFRSYEQYFGPGTRLTVT.

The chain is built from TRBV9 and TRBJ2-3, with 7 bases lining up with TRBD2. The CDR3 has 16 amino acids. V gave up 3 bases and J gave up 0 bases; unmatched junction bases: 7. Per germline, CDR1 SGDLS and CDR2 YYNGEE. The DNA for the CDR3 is TGTGCCAGCAGCGCCTCGGGAGGCACTAGCACAGATACGCAGTATTTT. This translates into CASSASGGTSTDTQYF.

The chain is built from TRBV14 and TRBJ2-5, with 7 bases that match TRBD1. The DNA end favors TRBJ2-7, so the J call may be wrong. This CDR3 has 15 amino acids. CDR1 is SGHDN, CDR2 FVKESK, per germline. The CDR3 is CASSPGPDRSYEQYF. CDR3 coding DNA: TGTGCCAGCAGCCCAGGGCCGGACAGGAGTTACGAGCAGTACTTC.

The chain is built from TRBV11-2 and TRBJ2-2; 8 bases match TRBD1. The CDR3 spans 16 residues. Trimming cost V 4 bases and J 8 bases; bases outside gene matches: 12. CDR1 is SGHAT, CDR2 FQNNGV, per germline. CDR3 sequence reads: CASSSGQEGVGGELFF. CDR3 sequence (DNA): TGTGCCAGCAGCTCGGGACAGGAGGGGGTCGGTGGGGAGCTGTTTTTT.

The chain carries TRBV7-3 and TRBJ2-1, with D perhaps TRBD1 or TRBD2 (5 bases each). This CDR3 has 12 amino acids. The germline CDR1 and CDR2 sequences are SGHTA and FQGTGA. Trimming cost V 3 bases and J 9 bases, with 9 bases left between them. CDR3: CASSFFGTEQFF. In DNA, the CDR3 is TGTGCCAGCAGCTTTTTCGGGACTGAGCAGTTCTTC.

In DNA form, the CDR3 reads TGTGCCAGCAGCGGGCGGTTATATTACGAGCAGTACTTC. This sequence encodes CASSGRLYYEQYF. The rearrangement uses TRBV7-9 and TRBJ2-7; D is unclear. The CDR3 is made up of 13 amino acids. With 5 bases removed from V and 4 bases from J, the gap between germline ends came to 12 bases. Germline CDR1 reads SEHNR; CDR2 reads FQNEAQ (reference sequence).

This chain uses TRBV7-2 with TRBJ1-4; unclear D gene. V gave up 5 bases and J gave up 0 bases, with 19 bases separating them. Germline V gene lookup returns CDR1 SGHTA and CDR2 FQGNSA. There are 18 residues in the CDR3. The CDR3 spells CASSPPLGEIATNEKLFF. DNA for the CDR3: TGTGCCAGCAGCCCCCCCTTGGGAGAGATTGCAACTAATGAAAAACTGTTTTTT.

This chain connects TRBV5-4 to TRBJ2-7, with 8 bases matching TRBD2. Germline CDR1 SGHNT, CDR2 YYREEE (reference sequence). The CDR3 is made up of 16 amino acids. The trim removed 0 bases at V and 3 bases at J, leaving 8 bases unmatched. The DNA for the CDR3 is TGTGCCAGCAGCTTGGAGAGCGGGAGAATGATCTACGAGCAGTACTTC. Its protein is CASSLESGRMIYEQYF.

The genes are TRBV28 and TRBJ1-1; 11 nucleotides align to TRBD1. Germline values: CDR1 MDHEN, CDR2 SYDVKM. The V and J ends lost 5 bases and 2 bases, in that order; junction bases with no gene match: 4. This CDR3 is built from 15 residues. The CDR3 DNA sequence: TGTGCCAGCAGTCCCCGGACAGGGGGCAACACTGAAGCTTTCTTT. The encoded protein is CASSPRTGGNTEAFF.

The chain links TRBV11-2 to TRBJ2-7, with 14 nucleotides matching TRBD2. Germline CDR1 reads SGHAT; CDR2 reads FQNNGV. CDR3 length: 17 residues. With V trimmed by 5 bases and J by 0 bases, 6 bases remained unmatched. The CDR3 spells CASSPGTSGGPSYEQYF. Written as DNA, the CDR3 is TGTGCCAGCAGCCCAGGGACTAGCGGGGGACCCTCCTACGAGCAGTACTTC. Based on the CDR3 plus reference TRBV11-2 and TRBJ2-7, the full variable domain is EAGVAQSPRYKIIEKRQSVAFWCNPISGHATLYWYQQILGQGPKLLIQFQNNGVVDDSQLPKDRFSAERLKGVDSTLKIQPAKLEDSAVYLCASSPGTSGGPSYEQYFGPGTRLTVT.

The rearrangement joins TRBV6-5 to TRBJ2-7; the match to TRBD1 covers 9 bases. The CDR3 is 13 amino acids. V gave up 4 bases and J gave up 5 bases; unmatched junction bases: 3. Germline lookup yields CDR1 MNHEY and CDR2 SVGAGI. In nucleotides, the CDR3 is TGTGCCAGCAGTTCGGGACAGGGAAACGAGCAGTACTTC. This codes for CASSSGQGNEQYF.

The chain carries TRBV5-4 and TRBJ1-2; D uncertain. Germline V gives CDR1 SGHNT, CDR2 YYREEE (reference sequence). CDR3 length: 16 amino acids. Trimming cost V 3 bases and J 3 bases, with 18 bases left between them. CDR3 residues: CASSSPRLGVHYGYTF. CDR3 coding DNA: TGTGCCAGCAGCTCACCCCGGCTCGGGGTTCACTATGGCTACACCTTC.

The CDR3 coding sequence is TGTGCCAGTAGTCCCGGACTAGCGGGAGGGTCCTACAATGAGCAGTTCTTC. Amino acids: CASSPGLAGGSYNEQFF. The J gene is TRBJ2-1, the V gene TRBV19; 15 bases map to TRBD2. The CDR3 runs 17 residues. J was trimmed by 1 base and V by 5 bases; bases with no gene match: 3. CDR1 and CDR2 from the germline V gene are LNHDA and SQIVND (reference sequence).

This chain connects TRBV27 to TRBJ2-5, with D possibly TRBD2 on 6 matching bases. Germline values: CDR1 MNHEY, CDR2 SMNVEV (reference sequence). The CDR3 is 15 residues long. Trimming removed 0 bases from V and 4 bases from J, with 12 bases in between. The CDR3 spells CASSLSGLGGETQYF. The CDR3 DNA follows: TGTGCCAGCAGTTTATCGGGACTGGGGGGAGAGACCCAGTACTTC.

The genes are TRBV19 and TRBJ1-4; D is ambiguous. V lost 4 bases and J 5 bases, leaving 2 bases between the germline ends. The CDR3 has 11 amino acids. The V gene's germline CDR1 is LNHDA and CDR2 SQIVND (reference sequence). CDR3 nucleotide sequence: TGTGCCAGTAGTACGAATGAAAAACTGTTTTTT. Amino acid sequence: CASSTNEKLFF.

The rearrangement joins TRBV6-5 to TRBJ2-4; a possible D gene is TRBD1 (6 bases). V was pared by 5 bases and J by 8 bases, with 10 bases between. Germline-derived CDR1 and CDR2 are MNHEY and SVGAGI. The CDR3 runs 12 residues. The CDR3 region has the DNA TGTGCCAGCAGTAAACAGGGTTACATTCAGTACTTC. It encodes CASSKQGYIQYF.

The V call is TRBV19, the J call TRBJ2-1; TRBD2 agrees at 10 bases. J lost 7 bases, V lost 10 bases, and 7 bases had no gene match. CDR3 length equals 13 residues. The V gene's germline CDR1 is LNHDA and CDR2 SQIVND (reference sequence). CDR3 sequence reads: CAIGLAVGNEQFF. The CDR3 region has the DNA TGTGCCATAGGACTAGCGGTGGGGAATGAGCAGTTCTTC.

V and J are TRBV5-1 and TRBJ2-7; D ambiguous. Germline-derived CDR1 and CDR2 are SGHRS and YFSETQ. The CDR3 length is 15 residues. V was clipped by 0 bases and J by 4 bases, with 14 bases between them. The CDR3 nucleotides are TGCGCCAGCAGCTTGGATCGTAACACGAGATACGAGCAGTACTTC. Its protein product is CASSLDRNTRYEQYF.

For the CDR3, the DNA is TGTGCCAGCAGCGTAGTGGGGACAGGGGACGAGCAGTACTTC. This codes for CASSVVGTGDEQYF. The chain is built from TRBV9 and TRBJ2-7; 10 bases are a match to TRBD1. The CDR3 has 14 residues. The V gene's germline CDR1 is SGDLS and CDR2 YYNGEE. The J segment lost 5 bases and the V segment lost 0 bases, leaving 2 bases of the junction unmatched.

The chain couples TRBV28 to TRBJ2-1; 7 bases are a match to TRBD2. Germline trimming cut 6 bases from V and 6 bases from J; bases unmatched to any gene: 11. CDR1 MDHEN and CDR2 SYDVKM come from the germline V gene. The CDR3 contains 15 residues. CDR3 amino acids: CASRETFGRPNEQFF. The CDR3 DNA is TGTGCCAGCAGAGAAACTTTCGGGAGGCCCAATGAGCAGTTCTTC.